This passage covers 20 T cell receptor beta chains from one sample sequenced in a study of T cell responses to AZD1222 COVID-19 vaccine. This table comes from immunoSEQ multiplex PCR, and its TCRdb copy is limited to in-frame clones, with some not included. Among around 140,000 clones listed, about 90% were seen once. The material was peripheral blood, obtained 28 days after the second AZD1222 dose. The receptors come from an adult who received the AZD1222 COVID-19 vaccine.

This chain joins TRBV6-5 and TRBJ1-2; maybe TRBD1 (6 bases). V was shortened by 5 bases and J by 5 bases, with 12 bases between the two germline ends. Per the germline V gene, CDR1 is MNHEY and CDR2 is SVGAGI. There are 13 residues in the CDR3. The DNA for the CDR3 is TGTGCCAGCAGTCTTCAGGGGTCATATGGCTACACCTTC. Translation: CASSLQGSYGYTF.

The chain carries TRBV18 and TRBJ1-5, with TRBD1 identical over 7 bases. In germline, CDR1 is KGHSH, CDR2 LQKENI. V shed 3 bases, J shed 2 bases, and the junction held 4 bases outside the gene matches. This CDR3 has 15 amino acids. DNA of the CDR3: TGTGCCAGCTCACCCGCACAGGGGCGCAATCAGCCCCAGCATTTT. It codes for CASSPAQGRNQPQHF.

The chain joins TRBV2 to TRBJ1-1; TRBD1 is a possible D gene (5 bases). This CDR3 has 15 amino acids. V lost 6 bases to trimming and J lost 4 bases, with 18 bases between them. From germline, CDR1 is SNHLY and CDR2 FYNNEI. CDR3 amino acids: CASRGDGKGGTEAFF. CDR3 in DNA: TGTGCCAGCAGGGGGGACGGGAAAGGAGGCACTGAAGCTTTCTTT. Full variable domain (outside the CDR3, taken from reference TRBV2 and TRBJ1-1): EPEVTQTPSHQVTQMGQEVILRCVPISNHLYFYWYRQILGQKVEFLVSFYNNEISEKSEIFDDQFSVERPDGSNFTLKIRSTKLEDSAMYFCASRGDGKGGTEAFFGQGTRLTVV.

CDR3 nucleotides: TGTGCCAGCTCACCGTCTTGGGGGGGCGAGACCCAGTACTTC. It specifies CASSPSWGGETQYF. The gene calls are TRBV18 and TRBJ2-5; possible D gene TRBD2, 7 bases. V was clipped by 3 bases and J by 5 bases, with 13 bases between them. From germline, CDR1 is KGHSH and CDR2 LQKENI. The CDR3 is 14 amino acids.

V is TRBV2 and J is TRBJ1-2, with D maybe TRBD1 (6 bases). V shed 8 bases and J shed 8 bases, with 12 bases lying between them. The CDR3 length is 11 residues. CDR1 is SNHLY and CDR2 is FYNNEI in the germline V gene. CDR3 protein: CASPGEGGYTF. The CDR3 DNA follows: TGTGCCAGCCCAGGGGAGGGCGGCTACACCTTC. The full variable domain, in which reference TRBV2 and TRBJ1-2 provide the parts outside the CDR3, is EPEVTQTPSHQVTQMGQEVILRCVPISNHLYFYWYRQILGQKVEFLVSFYNNEISEKSEIFDDQFSVERPDGSNFTLKIRSTKLEDSAMYFCASPGEGGYTFGSGTRLTVV.

V gene TRBV7-2 combines with J gene TRBJ2-1; weak D call: TRBD2 (6 bases). V lost 1 base to trimming and J lost 0 bases, with 16 bases between them. From germline, CDR1 is SGHTA and CDR2 FQGNSA. The CDR3 length is 18 residues. This chain's CDR3 is CASSLGTRAGRSYNEQFF. CDR3 DNA: TGTGCCAGCAGCTTAGGGACAAGGGCGGGGCGCTCCTACAATGAGCAGTTCTTC.

The rearrangement links TRBV27 to TRBJ2-2, with no clear D. Trimming took off 5 bases at V and 8 bases at J, with 9 bases between the two ends. Germline-derived CDR1 and CDR2 are MNHEY and SMNVEV (reference sequence). The CDR3 length is 12 residues. CDR3 bases: TGTGCCAGCAGTACTCCACAGGGGGAGCTGTTTTTT. Encoded protein: CASSTPQGELFF.

This clone has just one count. In nucleotides, the CDR3 is TGCGCCAGCAGCCGGGGTCCGGGGGCCGACACTGAAGCTTTCTTT. As protein: CASSRGPGADTEAFF. This chain links TRBV5-1 with TRBJ1-1; possible D gene TRBD1, 6 bases. The germline V gene encodes CDR1 SGHRS and CDR2 YFSETQ. V lost 4 bases to trimming and J lost 3 bases, with 16 bases between them. CDR3 size: 15 residues.

The rearrangement links TRBV12-3 or TRBV12-4 to TRBJ1-1; D is perhaps TRBD1 (6 bases). This CDR3 contains 13 residues. V shed 3 bases and J shed 7 bases, with 12 bases lying between them. CDR3 bases: TGTGCCAGCAGTTTGATAGGGGGAATTGAAGCTTTCTTT. As protein: CASSLIGGIEAFF.

The chain is built from TRBV5-1 and TRBJ1-2, with D hard to call. Germline V gene data show CDR1 as SGHRS and CDR2 as YFSETQ. Trimming pared 0 bases from V and 1 base from J, leaving 10 bases between. This CDR3 contains 15 residues. CDR3 loop: CASSLGQVFNYGYTF. The CDR3 region has the DNA TGCGCCAGCAGCTTGGGACAAGTCTTTAACTATGGCTACACCTTC. The full variable domain, in which reference TRBV5-1 and TRBJ1-2 provide the parts outside the CDR3, is KAGVTQTPRYLIKTRGQQVTLSCSPISGHRSVSWYQQTPGQGLQFLFEYFSETQRNKGNFPGRFSGRQFSNSRSEMNVSTLELGDSALYLCASSLGQVFNYGYTFGSGTRLTVV.

V gene TRBV5-1 combines with J gene TRBJ2-2; D not certain. The CDR3 has 15 residues. CDR1 and CDR2 from the germline V gene are SGHRS and YFSETQ. With 0 bases removed from V and 2 bases from J, the gap between germline ends came to 8 bases. CDR3 sequence: CASSLGQPNTGELFF. The CDR3 DNA sequence: TGCGCCAGCAGCTTGGGTCAGCCTAACACCGGGGAGCTGTTTTTT. Complete variable domain (other parts from reference TRBV5-1 and TRBJ2-2): KAGVTQTPRYLIKTRGQQVTLSCSPISGHRSVSWYQQTPGQGLQFLFEYFSETQRNKGNFPGRFSGRQFSNSRSEMNVSTLELGDSALYLCASSLGQPNTGELFFGEGSRLTVL.

This chain links TRBV2 with TRBJ1-5; the D gene is possibly TRBD1 (6 bases). CDR1 SNHLY and CDR2 FYNNEI come from the germline V gene. This CDR3 contains 16 residues. Deletions cut 1 base from V and 6 bases from J, with 16 bases between. The CDR3 spells CASSEEWASGAQPQHF. In DNA, the CDR3 is TGTGCCAGCAGTGAAGAGTGGGCGTCAGGGGCTCAGCCCCAGCATTTT.

The chain is built from TRBV7-9 and TRBJ1-2; a weak D match, TRBD1 (6 bases). The CDR3 totals 16 residues. Germline-derived CDR1 and CDR2 are SEHNR and FQNEAQ (reference sequence). Trimming removed 4 bases at V and 3 bases at J, with 18 bases between. CDR3 residues: CASSSDRDTSDYGYTF. In DNA form, the CDR3 reads TGTGCCAGCAGCTCCGATCGGGACACCTCTGACTATGGCTACACCTTC.

This clone was observed once. The chain is built from TRBV19 and TRBJ1-1; the match to TRBD1 covers 7 bases. From germline, CDR1 is LNHDA and CDR2 SQIVND (reference sequence). Germline trimming cut 6 bases from V and 4 bases from J; bases unmatched to any gene: 8. The CDR3 has 14 residues. The DNA for the CDR3 is TGTGCCAGTAGCTCACAGGGGACCTTCACTGAAGCTTTCTTT. Encoded protein: CASSSQGTFTEAFF.

V usage is TRBV19 and J usage is TRBJ1-4; perhaps TRBD1 as D (5 bases). The germline V gene has CDR1 LNHDA and CDR2 SQIVND (reference sequence). The V end was cut by 7 bases, the J end by 8 bases, with 23 bases between. The CDR3 is made up of 16 amino acids. The DNA for the CDR3 is TGTGCCAGTACCAACGGAGGGGATCCGGGAAACGAAAAACTGTTTTTT. It is translated as CASTNGGDPGNEKLFF. The variable domain in full, completed from reference TRBV19 and TRBJ1-4, reads DGGITQSPKYLFRKEGQNVTLSCEQNLNHDAMYWYRQDPGQGLRLIYYSQIVNDFQKGDIAEGYSVSREKKESFPLTVTSAQKNPTAFYLCASTNGGDPGNEKLFFGSGTQLSVL.

The genes are TRBV7-9 and TRBJ1-6; D is unclear. The CDR3 covers 15 residues. Germline lookup yields CDR1 SEHNR and CDR2 FQNEAQ (reference sequence). V was trimmed by 3 bases and J by 1 base, leaving 7 bases between them. CDR3 sequence: CASSLSGSYNSPLHF. The CDR3 DNA follows: TGTGCCAGCAGCTTGTCGGGGTCCTATAATTCACCCCTCCACTTT. The full variable domain, in which reference TRBV7-9 and TRBJ1-6 provide the parts outside the CDR3, is DTGVSQNPRHKITKRGQNVTFRCDPISEHNRLYWYRQTLGQGPEFLTYFQNEAQLEKSRLLSDRFSAERPKGSFSTLEIQRTEQGDSAMYLCASSLSGSYNSPLHFGNGTRLTVT.

The rearrangement uses TRBV7-9 and TRBJ1-2, with a possible D match to TRBD1 (5 bases). V lost 1 base to trimming and J lost 2 bases, with 8 bases between them. Germline V gives CDR1 SEHNR, CDR2 FQNEAQ (reference sequence). The CDR3 is 14 residues long. The DNA of the CDR3 is TGTGCCAGCAGCTTAGAGTCAGGGAACTATGGCTACACCTTC. Protein product: CASSLESGNYGYTF.

The chain employs TRBV5-1 and TRBJ2-1, with 8 bases that match TRBD1. The germline V gene encodes CDR1 SGHRS and CDR2 YFSETQ. This CDR3 contains 16 residues. V gave up 4 bases and J gave up 3 bases; unmatched junction bases: 9. The CDR3 region is CASSPTPGQDYNEQFF. CDR3 nucleotides: TGCGCCAGCAGCCCCACACCGGGACAGGACTACAATGAGCAGTTCTTC.

The chain carries TRBV19 and TRBJ1-1; 8 nucleotides match TRBD1. Germline V gene data show CDR1 as LNHDA and CDR2 as SQIVND (reference sequence). CDR3 length equals 15 residues. V gave up 4 bases and J gave up 4 bases; unmatched junction bases: 8. The CDR3 DNA sequence: TGTGCCAGTAGTAAACACGGACAGGGCGTCACTGAAGCTTTCTTT. As protein: CASSKHGQGVTEAFF.

CDR3 nucleotide sequence: TGTGCCAGCAGTGAAGGACACGGGGGGGCCCAGTACTTC. Protein product: CASSEGHGGAQYF. This rearrangement joins TRBV2 to TRBJ2-5; 8 bases fit TRBD2. Germline CDR1 is SNHLY and CDR2 is FYNNEI. The CDR3 is 13 residues long. The ends lost 1 base at V and 9 bases at J; junction bases unmatched: 4.